These 10 T cell receptor beta chains came from one sample sequenced in a study of T cells expressing NK-cell markers. Following a re-call of the 5' RACE reads, TCRdb has one entry per CDR3 protein and lacks DNA. This table holds about 390,000 distinct CDR3 sequences. The sequencing sample was made of blood T cells: a sorted CD56 or NKG2C T cell subset, CD4+ or CD8+ T cells, or bulk PBMC T cells (not recorded which). All receptors come from a woman aged 50 to 65 in good health.

The rearrangement uses TRBV27 and TRBJ2-3. CDR3 length: 12 amino acids. Germline assignment: CDR1 MNHEY and CDR2 SMNVEV (reference sequence). The CDR3 reads CASSLIGDTQYF.

V and J are TRBV29-1 and TRBJ2-3; TCRdb gives TRBD2 as the D gene, but with no DNA this cannot be confirmed. CDR1 SQVTM and CDR2 ANQGSEA come from the germline V gene. The CDR3 loop spans 15 amino acids. The CDR3 loop reads CSVGDLAGVGDTQYF.

The chain uses TRBV20-1 and TRBJ1-5; TCRdb proposes TRBD1, but this gene call is untestable without DNA. The CDR3 is 15 amino acids. Germline CDR1 reads DFQATT; CDR2 reads SNEGSKA (reference sequence). CDR3 sequence reads: CSARGGDLGNQPQHF.

The chain has TRBV7-9 and TRBJ2-1. Germline V gives CDR1 SEHNR, CDR2 FQNEAQ (reference sequence). The CDR3 covers 14 residues. CDR3 in amino acids: CASSISAFSNEQFF.

The chain couples TRBV12-3 or TRBV12-4 to TRBJ2-6; the TCRdb call, TRBD1, lacks DNA for checking. CDR3 length: 17 amino acids. The CDR3 protein is CASSPGQGARGANVLTF.

This chain joins TRBV10-2 and TRBJ2-3; the TCRdb D gene call, TRBD2, has no DNA to confirm it. CDR1 and CDR2 (germline): WSHSY, SAAADI. The CDR3 runs 13 residues. CDR3 sequence reads: CASRLAGEDTQYF.

This chain connects TRBV12-3 or TRBV12-4 to TRBJ1-2; TCRdb names TRBD1, which stays unverified in the absence of DNA. The CDR3 runs to 14 residues. The CDR3 sequence is CASSPTGGYYGYTF.

The gene calls are TRBV6-4 and TRBJ1-1; as DNA is missing, the TRBD1 call by TCRdb cannot be tested. Germline CDR1 and CDR2: MRHNA and SNTAGT. The CDR3 extends over 18 amino acids. The CDR3 sequence: CASSDSPFGQDGSTEAFF.

The chain is built from TRBV6-4 and TRBJ1-5; without DNA, the TCRdb call of TRBD1 cannot be checked. The CDR3 extends over 14 amino acids. CDR1 is MRHNA, CDR2 SNTAGT, per germline. The CDR3: CASSVGGGNQPQHF.

CDR3 sequence: CASREGSWGAYNEQFF. The rearrangement uses TRBV2 and TRBJ2-1; TCRdb calls TRBD2, which cannot be checked without DNA. The CDR3 contains 16 residues. Germline CDR1 is SNHLY and CDR2 is FYNNEI.